This T cell receptor (beta chain) derives from a study of T cells in Graves' hyperthyroidism and ophthalmopathy. Germline-derived CDR1 and CDR2 are SGHTA and FQGNSA. This CDR3 region has 16 residues. V was cut by 5 bases and J by 1 base, with 16 bases left in between. RNA transcripts yielded amplified TCR beta CDR3 regions. Primed by the HTBI set, a first-round RT-PCR was run on the TCR CDR3. TCRdb itself ran the multiplex PCR reads through MiXCR, one entry per CDR3 protein. The table lists about 840,000 distinct CDR3 sequences, roughly 37% of them singletons. Investigators excluded patients with uncontrolled infection, other autoimmune disease, pregnancy or lactation.

The chain employs TRBV7-2 and TRBJ2-3; a weak D match, TRBD2 (6 bases). Sequenced input: blood. The clonotype comes from a man aged 18-30 years with Graves' hyperthyroidism. CDR3 in amino acids: CASSLRGEVRTDTQYF. Here the CDR3 DNA reads TGTGCCAGCAGCCTCCGCGGGGAGGTTCGCACAGATACGCAGTATTTT.